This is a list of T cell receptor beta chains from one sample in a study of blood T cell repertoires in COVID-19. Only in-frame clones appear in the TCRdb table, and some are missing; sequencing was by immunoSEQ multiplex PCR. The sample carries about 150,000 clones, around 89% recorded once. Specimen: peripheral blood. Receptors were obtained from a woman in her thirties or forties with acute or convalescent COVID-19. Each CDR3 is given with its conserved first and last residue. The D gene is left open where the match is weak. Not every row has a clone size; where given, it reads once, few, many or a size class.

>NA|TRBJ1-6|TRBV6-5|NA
TGTGCCAGCAGGGGCATAACCGATTCACCCCTCCACTTT
CASRGITDSPLHF
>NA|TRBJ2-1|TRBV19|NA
TGTGCCAGTAGTATTAATTTTGGCCCCTCCTACAATGAGCAGTTCTTC
CASSINFGPSYNEQFF
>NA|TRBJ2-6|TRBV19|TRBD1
TGTGCCAGTAGAGACCCAGGGGGCGCTGGGGCCAACGTCCTGACTTTC
CASRDPGGAGANVLTF
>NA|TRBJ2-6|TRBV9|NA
TGTGCCAGCAGCGTAGAACCCTACCCAGGATCTGGGGCCAACGTCCTGACTTTC
CASSVEPYPGSGANVLTF
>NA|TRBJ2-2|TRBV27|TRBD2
TGTGCCAGCAGTTTAGTTGGCTCTAGCGGGGGGGCGCGCACCGGGGAGCTGTTTTTT
CASSLVGSSGGARTGELFF
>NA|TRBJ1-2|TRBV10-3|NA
TGTGCCATCAGTGAGGCGTTAGCGGGGAGTGAGAACTATGGCTACACCTTC
CAISEALAGSENYGYTF
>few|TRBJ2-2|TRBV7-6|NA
TGTGCCAGCAGCTCCATAGGGGGGGGAGACACCGGGGAGCTGTTTTTT
CASSSIGGGDTGELFF
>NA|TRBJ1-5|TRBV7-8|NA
TGTGCCAGCACCCAAGAAGCCGCCATAGCACTCAATCAGCCCCAGCATTTT
CASTQEAAIALNQPQHF
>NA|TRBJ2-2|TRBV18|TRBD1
TGTGCCAGCTCGGTTGCCGGGACAGGGAACACCGGGGAGCTGTTTTTT
CASSVAGTGNTGELFF
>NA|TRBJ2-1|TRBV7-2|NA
TGTGCCAGCAGCTTCGAGATAGACTACAATGAGCAGTTCTTC
CASSFEIDYNEQFF
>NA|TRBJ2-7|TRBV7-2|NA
TGTGCCAGCACCCAGGACGGGAGCTACGAGCAGTACTTC
CASTQDGSYEQYF
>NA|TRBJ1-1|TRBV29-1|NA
TGCAGCGTTGAAGATCCTAGGGGTGAAGCTTTCTTT
CSVEDPRGEAFF
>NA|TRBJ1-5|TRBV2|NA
TGTGCCAGCCAACCAGGACTAGGCAATCAGCCCCAGCATTTT
CASQPGLGNQPQHF
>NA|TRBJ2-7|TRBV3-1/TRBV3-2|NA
TGTGCCAGCAGCCAGCAGGGGATCTCCTACGAGCAGTACTTC
CASSQQGISYEQYF
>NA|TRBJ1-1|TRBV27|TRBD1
TGTGCCAGCAGTTTTTACCCTGGGACAGAGCAAAATGAAGCTTTCTTT
CASSFYPGTEQNEAFF
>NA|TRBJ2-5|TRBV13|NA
TGTGCCAGCAGCCAAACAGGGTACCAAGGCCTTCAAGAGACCCAGTACTTC
CASSQTGYQGLQETQYF
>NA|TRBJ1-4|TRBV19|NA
TGTGCCAGTAGTATAGTAAGCCCCAGCCCGATAACGGGTGAAAAACTGTTTTTT
CASSIVSPSPITGEKLFF
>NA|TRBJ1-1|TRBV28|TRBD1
TGTGCCAGCAGGACAGGGATCTTCACTGAAGCTTTCTTT
CASRTGIFTEAFF
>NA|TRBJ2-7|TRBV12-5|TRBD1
TGTGCTAGTGGTTGGGGGGACAGGGTCGGGAACGAGCAGTACTTC
CASGWGDRVGNEQYF
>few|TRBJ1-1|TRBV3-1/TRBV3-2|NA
TGTGCCACATCGGAGGGGTGGAACGGTGAAGCTTTCTTT
CATSEGWNGEAFF
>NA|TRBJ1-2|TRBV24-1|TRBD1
TGTGCCACCAGTGATGAGTGGACAGGGGCGGGTGGCTACACCTTC
CATSDEWTGAGGYTF
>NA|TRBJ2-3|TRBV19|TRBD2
TGTGCCAGTAGTATGTGGCTAGCGGGAGGCACTAGCACAGATACGCAGTATTTT
CASSMWLAGGTSTDTQYF
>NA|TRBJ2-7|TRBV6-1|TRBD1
TGTGCCAGCAGTGAACCCCGGACAGGGGGCGTCGGGCAGTACTTC
CASSEPRTGGVGQYF
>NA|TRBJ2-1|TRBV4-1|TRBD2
TGCGCCAGCAGCCAACCACTAGCGGGAGGCGGTAGTGAGCAGTTCTTC
CASSQPLAGGGSEQFF
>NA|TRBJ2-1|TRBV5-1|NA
TGCGCCAGCAGCTTGGAGGTGGGAGCCTCCTACAATGAGCAGTTCTTC
CASSLEVGASYNEQFF
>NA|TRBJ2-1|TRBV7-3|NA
TGTGCCAGCAGCTTAAACCTCCCCAGGACATCTTGGGACAATGAGCAGTTCTTC
CASSLNLPRTSWDNEQFF
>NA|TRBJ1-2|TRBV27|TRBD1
TGTGCCAGCAGTTCCCGACAGGGGAACTATGGCTACACCTTC
CASSSRQGNYGYTF
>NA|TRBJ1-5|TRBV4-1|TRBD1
TGCGCCAGCAGCCAGACAGGGGGTACTCAGCCCCAGCATTTT
CASSQTGGTQPQHF
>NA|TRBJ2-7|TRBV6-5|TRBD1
TGTGCCAGCAGTTACGACGGGACAGTTTCGACCTACGAGCAGTACTTC
CASSYDGTVSTYEQYF
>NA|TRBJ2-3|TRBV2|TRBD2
TGTGCCAACGGGGGGTCCACAGATACGCAGTATTTT
CANGGSTDTQYF
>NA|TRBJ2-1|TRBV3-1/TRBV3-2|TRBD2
TGTGCCAGCAGCCAAGGAGGAGGACTAGGGGCTGAGCAGTTCTTC
CASSQGGGLGAEQFF
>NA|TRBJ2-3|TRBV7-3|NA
TGTGCCAGCAGTATAACCGTCGGGTTCGCCACAGATACGCAGTATTTT
CASSITVGFATDTQYF
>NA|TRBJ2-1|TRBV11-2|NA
TGTGCCAGCAGCTTAGCAGTCCTCTCCTACAATGAGCAGTTCTTC
CASSLAVLSYNEQFF
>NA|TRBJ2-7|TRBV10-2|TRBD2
TGCGCCAGCAGTGAGTCTTGGGCGGGGGGTCCTGACTCCTACGAGCAGTACTTC
CASSESWAGGPDSYEQYF
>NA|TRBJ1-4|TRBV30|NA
TGTGCCTGGAGTGGGGCACCGGACATCCCCAAACTGTTTTTT
CAWSGAPDIPKLFF
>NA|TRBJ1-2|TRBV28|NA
TGTGCCAGCAGTGCAGGGATAAACTATGGCTACACCTTC
CASSAGINYGYTF
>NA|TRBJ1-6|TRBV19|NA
TGTGCCAGTAGTATAGATCTTGACACCTCGAATAATTCACCCCTCCACTTT
CASSIDLDTSNNSPLHF
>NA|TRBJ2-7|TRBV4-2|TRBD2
TGTGCCAGCAGCCAGGGGGACTATTACGAGCAGTACTTC
CASSQGDYYEQYF
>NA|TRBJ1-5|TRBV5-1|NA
TGCGCCAGCAGCTTGGATCCAGATTATCAGCCCCAGCATTTT
CASSLDPDYQPQHF
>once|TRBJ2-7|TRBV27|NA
TGTGCCAGCAGTTTTGCAGCGAGCAGGGTCTACGAGCAGTACTTC
CASSFAASRVYEQYF
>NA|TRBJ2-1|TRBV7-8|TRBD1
TGTGCCAGCAGCTCGACAGGGGGTCTGTTCCATGAGCAGTTCTTC
CASSSTGGLFHEQFF